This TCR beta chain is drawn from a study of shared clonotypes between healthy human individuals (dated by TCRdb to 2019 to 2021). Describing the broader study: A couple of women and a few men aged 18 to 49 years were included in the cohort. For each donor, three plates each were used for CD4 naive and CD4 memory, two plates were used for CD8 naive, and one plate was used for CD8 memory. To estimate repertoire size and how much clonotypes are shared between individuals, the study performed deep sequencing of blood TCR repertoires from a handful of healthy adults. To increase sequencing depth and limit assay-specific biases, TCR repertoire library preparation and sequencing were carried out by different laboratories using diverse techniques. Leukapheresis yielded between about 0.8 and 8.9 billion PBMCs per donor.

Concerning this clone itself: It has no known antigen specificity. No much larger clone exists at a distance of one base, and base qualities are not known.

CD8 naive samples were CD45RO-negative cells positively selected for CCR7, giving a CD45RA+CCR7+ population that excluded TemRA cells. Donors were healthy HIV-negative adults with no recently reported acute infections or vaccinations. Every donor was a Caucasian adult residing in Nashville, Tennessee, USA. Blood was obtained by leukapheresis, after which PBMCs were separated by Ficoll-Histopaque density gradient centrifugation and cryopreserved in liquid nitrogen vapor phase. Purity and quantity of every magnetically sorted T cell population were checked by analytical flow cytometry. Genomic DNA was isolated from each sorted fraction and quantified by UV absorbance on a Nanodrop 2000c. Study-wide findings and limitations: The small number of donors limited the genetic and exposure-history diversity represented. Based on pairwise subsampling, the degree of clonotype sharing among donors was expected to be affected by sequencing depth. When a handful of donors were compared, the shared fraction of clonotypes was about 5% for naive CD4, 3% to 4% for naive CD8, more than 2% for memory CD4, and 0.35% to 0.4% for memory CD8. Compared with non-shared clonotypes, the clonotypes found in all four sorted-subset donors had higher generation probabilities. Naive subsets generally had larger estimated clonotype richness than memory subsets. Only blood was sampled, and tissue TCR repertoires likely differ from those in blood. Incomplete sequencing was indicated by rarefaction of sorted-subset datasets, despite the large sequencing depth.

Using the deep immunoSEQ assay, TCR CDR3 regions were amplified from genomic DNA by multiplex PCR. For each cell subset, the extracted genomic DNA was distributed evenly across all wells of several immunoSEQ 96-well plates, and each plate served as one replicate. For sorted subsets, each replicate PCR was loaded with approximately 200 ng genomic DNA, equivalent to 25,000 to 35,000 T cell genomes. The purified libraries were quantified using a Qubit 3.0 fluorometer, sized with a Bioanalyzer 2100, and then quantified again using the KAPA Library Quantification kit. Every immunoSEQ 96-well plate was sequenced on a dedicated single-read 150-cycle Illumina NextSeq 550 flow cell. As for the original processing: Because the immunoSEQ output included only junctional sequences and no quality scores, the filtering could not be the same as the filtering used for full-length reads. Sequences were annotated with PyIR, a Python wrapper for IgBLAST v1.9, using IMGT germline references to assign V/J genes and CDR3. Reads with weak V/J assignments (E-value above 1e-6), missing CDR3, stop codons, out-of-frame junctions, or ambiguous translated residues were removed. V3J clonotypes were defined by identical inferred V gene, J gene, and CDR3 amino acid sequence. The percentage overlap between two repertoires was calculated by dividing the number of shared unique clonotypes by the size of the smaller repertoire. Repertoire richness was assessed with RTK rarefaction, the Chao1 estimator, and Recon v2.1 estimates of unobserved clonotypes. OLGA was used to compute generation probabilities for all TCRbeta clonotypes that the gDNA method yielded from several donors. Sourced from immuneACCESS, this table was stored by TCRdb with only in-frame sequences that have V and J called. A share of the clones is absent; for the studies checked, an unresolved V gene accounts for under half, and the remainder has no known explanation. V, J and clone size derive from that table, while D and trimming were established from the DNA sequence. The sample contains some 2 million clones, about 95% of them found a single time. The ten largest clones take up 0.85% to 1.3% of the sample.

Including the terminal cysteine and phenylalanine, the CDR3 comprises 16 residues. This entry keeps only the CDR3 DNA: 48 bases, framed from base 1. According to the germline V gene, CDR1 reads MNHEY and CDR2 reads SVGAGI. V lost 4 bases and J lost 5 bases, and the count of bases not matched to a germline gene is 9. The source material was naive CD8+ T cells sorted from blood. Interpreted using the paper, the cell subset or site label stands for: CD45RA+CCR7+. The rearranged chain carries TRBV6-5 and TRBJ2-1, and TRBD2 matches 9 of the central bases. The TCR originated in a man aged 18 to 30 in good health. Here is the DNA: TGTGCCAGCAGTTCGATTGTAGCGGGAGAGGACAATGAGCAGTTCTTC. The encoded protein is CASSSIVAGEDNEQFF.